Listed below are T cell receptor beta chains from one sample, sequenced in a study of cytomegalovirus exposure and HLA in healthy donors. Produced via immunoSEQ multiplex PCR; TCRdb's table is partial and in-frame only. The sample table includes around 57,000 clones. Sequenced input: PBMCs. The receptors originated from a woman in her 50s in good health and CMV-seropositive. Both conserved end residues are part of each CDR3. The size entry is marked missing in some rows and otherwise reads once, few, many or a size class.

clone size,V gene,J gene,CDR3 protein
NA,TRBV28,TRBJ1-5,CASSLRGSRPQHF
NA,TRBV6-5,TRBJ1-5,CASHPRDRDQPQHF
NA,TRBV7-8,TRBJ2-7,CASSLAGDRGYEQYF
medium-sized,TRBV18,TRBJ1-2,CASSPGGKGGYTF
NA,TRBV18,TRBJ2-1,CASSPSGRAMWANEQFF
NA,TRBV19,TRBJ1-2,CATKRGLLPDNYGYTF
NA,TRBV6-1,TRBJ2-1,CASNKLATRNEQFF
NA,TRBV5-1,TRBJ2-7,CASSFLAGGREQYF
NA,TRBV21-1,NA,CASKCVSYEQYF
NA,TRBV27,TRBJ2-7,CASSLRGFYEQYF
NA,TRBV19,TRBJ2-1,CASRELGNEQFF
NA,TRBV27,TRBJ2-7,CASSPGTGVSYEQYF
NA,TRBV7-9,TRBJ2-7,CASSLGNAGGRDEQYF
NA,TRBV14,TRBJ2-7,CASSPGTGTYEQYF
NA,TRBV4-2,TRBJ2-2,CASSQDLLANTGELFF
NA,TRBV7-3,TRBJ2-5,CASSLSPSETQYF
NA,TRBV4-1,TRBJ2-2,CASSRELAGSPGELFF